This T cell receptor beta chain was documented in a study of blood T cell repertoires in COVID-19. This CDR3 region has 18 residues. In germline, CDR1 is GTSNPN, CDR2 SVGIG (reference sequence). J lost 5 bases, V lost 7 bases, and 22 bases had no gene match. TCRdb's table, derived via immunoSEQ multiplex PCR, lists solely in-frame clones and lacks some. The sample lists about 260,000 clones, 88% occurring once. The chain is built from TRBV30 and TRBJ2-7; 11 bases are shared with TRBD2. This TCR was recovered from a woman in her sixties or seventies with COVID-19, enrolled during active disease. What was sequenced was peripheral blood. CDR3: CALGRASGRTVSWDEQYF. CDR3 DNA sequence: TGTGCCTTGGGGAGGGCTAGCGGGAGGACGGTCAGCTGGGACGAGCAGTACTTC.